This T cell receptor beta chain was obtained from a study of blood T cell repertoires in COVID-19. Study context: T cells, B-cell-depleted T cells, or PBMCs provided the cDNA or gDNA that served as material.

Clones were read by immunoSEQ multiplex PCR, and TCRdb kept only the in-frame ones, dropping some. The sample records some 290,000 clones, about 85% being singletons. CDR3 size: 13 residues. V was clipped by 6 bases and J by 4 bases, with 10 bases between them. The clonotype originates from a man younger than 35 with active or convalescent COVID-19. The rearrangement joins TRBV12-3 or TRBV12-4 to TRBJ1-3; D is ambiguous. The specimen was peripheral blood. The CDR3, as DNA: TGTGCCAGCAGCCCCGGGTTCGGAAACACCATATATTTT. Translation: CASSPGFGNTIYF.